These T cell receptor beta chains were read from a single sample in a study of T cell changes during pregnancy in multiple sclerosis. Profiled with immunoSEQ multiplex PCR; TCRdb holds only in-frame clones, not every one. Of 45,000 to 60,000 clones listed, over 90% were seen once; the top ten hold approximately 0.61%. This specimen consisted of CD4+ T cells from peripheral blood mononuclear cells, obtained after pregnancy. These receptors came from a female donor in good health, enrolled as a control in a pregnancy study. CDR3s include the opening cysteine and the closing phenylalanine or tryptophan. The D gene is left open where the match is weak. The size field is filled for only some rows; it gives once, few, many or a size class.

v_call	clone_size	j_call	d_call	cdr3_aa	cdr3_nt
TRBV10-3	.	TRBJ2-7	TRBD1	CAISDWGQGASEQYF	TGTGCCATCAGTGATTGGGGACAGGGGGCTTCCGAGCAGTACTTC
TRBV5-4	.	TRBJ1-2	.	CASSSEPGHWDYTF	TGTGCCAGCAGCTCAGAACCGGGACACTGGGACTACACCTTC
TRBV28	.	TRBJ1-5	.	CASSLPGQPQHF	TGTGCCAGCAGCCTACCGGGTCAGCCCCAGCATTTT
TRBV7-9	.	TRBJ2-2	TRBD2	CASSTGLAGDTGELFF	TGTGCCAGCAGCACTGGACTAGCGGGGGACACCGGGGAGCTGTTTTTT
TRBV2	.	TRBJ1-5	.	CASTMGGDQPQHF	TGTGCCAGCACGATGGGGGGAGATCAGCCCCAGCATTTT
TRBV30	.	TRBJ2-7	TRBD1	CAWQTGYEQYF	TGTGCCTGGCAGACAGGGTACGAGCAGTACTTC
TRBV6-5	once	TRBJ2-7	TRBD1	CASSRTGASYEQYF	TGTGCCAGCAGTCGAACAGGGGCCTCCTACGAGCAGTACTTC
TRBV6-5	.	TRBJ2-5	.	CASSYPGLETQYF	TGTGCCAGCAGTTACCCGGGGTTGGAGACCCAGTACTTC
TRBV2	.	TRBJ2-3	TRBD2	CASASGGAYTQYF	TGTGCCAGCGCTAGCGGGGGGGCCTATACGCAGTATTTT
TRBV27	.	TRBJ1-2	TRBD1	CASSRTGTGNYGYTF	TGTGCCAGCAGCCGAACCGGGACAGGTAACTATGGCTACACCTTC
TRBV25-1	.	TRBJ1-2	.	CASSTPGMFWGYTF	TGTGCCAGCAGTACCCCGGGGATGTTCTGGGGCTACACCTTC
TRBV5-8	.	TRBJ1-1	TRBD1	CASSFGQGHLALGAFF	TGTGCCAGCAGTTTCGGACAGGGACATCTTGCTCTCGGAGCTTTCTTT
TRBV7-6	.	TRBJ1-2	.	CASSLEGVSNYGYTF	TGTGCCAGCAGCTTAGAGGGGGTCTCTAACTATGGCTACACCTTC
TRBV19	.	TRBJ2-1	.	CASRFDRSSYNEQFF	TGTGCCAGTAGATTCGACAGGAGCTCCTACAATGAGCAGTTCTTC
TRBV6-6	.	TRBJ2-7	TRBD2	CASSRKSGGAYEQYF	TGTGCCAGCAGTCGTAAGAGCGGGGGGGCCTACGAGCAGTACTTC
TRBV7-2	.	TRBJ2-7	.	CASSLALGGQYEQYF	TGTGCCAGCAGCTTAGCTCTGGGGGGGCAATACGAGCAGTACTTC
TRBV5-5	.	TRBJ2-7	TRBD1	CASSRQGRQGIYEQYF	TGTGCCAGCAGCCGGCAGGGGAGACAGGGTATTTACGAGCAGTACTTC
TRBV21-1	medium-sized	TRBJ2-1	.	CASSPPSPYNEQFF	TGTGCCAGCAGCCCTCCCTCCCCCTACAATGAGCAGTTCTTC
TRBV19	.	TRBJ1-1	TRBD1	CASSIQGADTEAFF	TGTGCCAGTAGCATACAGGGGGCCGACACTGAAGCTTTCTTT
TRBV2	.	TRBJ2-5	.	CASRPDGSLETQYF	TGTGCCAGTCGTCCGGACGGGAGCTTGGAGACCCAGTACTTC
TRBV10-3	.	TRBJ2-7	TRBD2	CAIRLAGGEEQYF	TGTGCCATCCGACTAGCGGGCGGTGAGGAGCAGTACTTC
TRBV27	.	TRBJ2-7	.	CASRVRLPYEQYF	TGTGCCAGCAGGGTGAGGTTGCCCTACGAGCAGTACTTC
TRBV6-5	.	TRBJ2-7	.	CASSRHRESSYEQYF	TGTGCCAGCAGCCGCCACAGGGAGTCTTCCTACGAGCAGTACTTC
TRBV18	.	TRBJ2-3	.	CASSGGQSSDTQYF	TGTGCCAGCTCGGGGGGACAGTCTTCAGATACGCAGTATTTT
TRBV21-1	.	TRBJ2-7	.	CASSKERQGPYEQYF	TGTGCCAGCAGCAAAGAGCGGCAGGGGCCCTACGAGCAGTACTTC